This T cell receptor beta chain comes out of a study of OX40 agonist ivuxolimab in advanced cancers. This table comes from immunoSEQ multiplex PCR, and its TCRdb copy is limited to in-frame clones, with some not included. Here the sample spans roughly 76,000 clones, 70% to 90% being singletons. In germline, CDR1 is SGHRS, CDR2 YFSETQ. The ends were cut back, 4 bases at V and 4 bases at J, with 14 bases in the middle. This CDR3 region has 15 residues. The gene calls are TRBV5-1 and TRBJ1-4; D uncertain. Material: CD4+ or CD8+ T cells sorted from blood, obtained in a trial of the OX40 agonist ivuxolimab. This receptor was taken from an adult with an advanced solid tumor such as melanoma, head and neck, liver or kidney cancer. CDR3 protein: CASSPEQSYNEKLFF. The DNA of the CDR3 is TGCGCCAGCAGCCCCGAGCAGTCTTATAATGAAAAACTGTTTTTT.